The next 4 T cell receptor beta chains were all read from a single sample in a study of T cell repertoires in cytomegalovirus infection. Using its own MiXCR run on the reads, TCRdb lists one record per CDR3 protein. The table lists some 940,000 distinct CDR3 sequences, roughly 31% of them singletons. No antigens are known for them. The starting material was cultured CD8+ T cells from PBMCs, obtained from culture after CMV antigen stimulation. All receptors come from a human donor in good health (CMV status not recorded). Some clones in this sample may be carry-over from other donors' samples.

This clonotype was observed many times. The V call is TRBV7-2, the J call TRBJ2-3; D call uncertain. The CDR3 loop spans 16 amino acids. The V gene lost 1 base and the J gene lost 3 bases, with 14 bases spanning the gap. Germline CDR1 SGHTA, CDR2 FQGNSA. The CDR3 coding sequence is TGTGCCAGCAGCTTAGGACGGGCAAGATCGACAGATACGCAGTATTTT. Residues: CASSLGRARSTDTQYF.

In regard to this clonotype: This may be a read error: a much more frequent sequence differs by one nucleotide. The rearrangement uses TRBV7-2 and TRBJ1-2; the match to TRBD1 covers 8 bases. The CDR3 extends over 16 amino acids. The germline CDR1 and CDR2 sequences are SGHTA and FQGNSA. The CDR3 region has the DNA TGTGCCAACAGCCCGCGCAGGGGGCAGGTAGATTATGGCTACACCTTC. Its protein is CANSPRRGQVDYGYTF.

The rearrangement uses TRBV12-3 or TRBV12-4 and TRBJ2-3, with no clear D. The V gene lost 3 bases and the J gene lost 7 bases, with 8 bases spanning the gap. The CDR3 totals 12 residues. CDR3 sequence: CASSFPRHTQYF. CDR3 nucleotide sequence: TGTGCCAGCAGTTTCCCGCGTCATACGCAGTATTTT.

The chain couples TRBV29-1 to TRBJ2-1; D is undetermined. The CDR3 has 12 residues. Trimming took off 4 bases at V and 5 bases at J, with 9 bases between the two ends. CDR1 SQVTM and CDR2 ANQGSEA come from the germline V gene. In DNA, the CDR3 is TGCAGCGTTGTAAGGTACGACAATGAGCAGTTCTTC. Its protein product is CSVVRYDNEQFF.